This TCR beta chain is drawn from a study of glioma-infiltrating T cells after dendritic cell vaccination. Background on the study: Between 2003 and 2012, patients got autologous tumor lysate-pulsed dendritic cell vaccines. Findings and limits, study-wide: The cohort had few patients with full blood and tumor sets. Higher pretreatment TIL content predicted longer progression-free time and survival.

For this clone: What it binds is not known.

Amplification used 60 V beta primers and 13 J beta primers. Sequencing used immunoSEQ multiplex PCR; TCRdb keeps in-frame clones, though not all of them. The sample has around 89,000 clones; about nine tenths are singletons. Germline CDR1 and CDR2: MNHNS and SASEGT. The V end was cut by 7 bases, the J end by 8 bases, with 20 bases between. The CDR3 covers 14 residues. This clonotype was sampled from a human donor with glioblastoma. Sequenced here: blood, sampled before dendritic cell vaccination. The chain recombines TRBV6-1 with TRBJ1-2, with D possibly TRBD1 on 5 matching bases. This chain's CDR3 is CASTTGTYLNGYTF. The CDR3 nucleotides are TGTGCCAGCACTACCGGGACTTACCTCAACGGCTACACCTTC.